One and the same sample provided the 27 T cell receptor beta chains below, sequenced in a study of T cells in Graves' hyperthyroidism and ophthalmopathy. Authors of the study amplified TCR beta CDR3 regions from RNA transcripts. A first-round RT-PCR of the TCR CDR3 used the HTBI primer set. TCRdb reprocessed the multiplex PCR reads with MiXCR, giving one entry per CDR3 protein. The sample holds about 320,000 distinct CDR3 sequences, roughly 15% seen once. Sequencing used blood. The receptor source for this set is a man between 25 and 39 years old with Graves' hyperthyroidism.

This clonotype was detected only a few times. The rearrangement uses TRBV15 and TRBJ2-2; possible D gene TRBD2, 6 bases. Germline V gene data show CDR1 as LNHNV and CDR2 as YYDKDF (reference sequence). Trimming took 1 base from V and 3 from J, leaving 6 bases between them. This CDR3 is built from 14 residues. The CDR3 protein is CATSRAGDTGELFF. Written as DNA, the CDR3 is TGTGCCACCAGCAGAGCGGGGGACACCGGGGAGCTGTTTTTT.

V usage is TRBV10-2 and J usage is TRBJ2-5, with a tentative D call TRBD2 (6 bases). Per the germline V gene, CDR1 is WSHSY and CDR2 is SAAADI. This CDR3 is built from 15 residues. V lost 4 bases and J 2 bases, leaving 14 bases between the germline ends. CDR3 in amino acids: CASSANGRSQETQYF. The DNA of the CDR3 is TGCGCCAGCAGTGCTAACGGGAGAAGTCAAGAGACCCAGTACTTC.

The chain joins TRBV10-3 to TRBJ1-1, with 9 nucleotides matching TRBD1. This CDR3 is 15 amino acids long. From germline, CDR1 is ENHRY and CDR2 SYGVKD. The J segment lost 1 base and the V segment lost 5 bases, leaving 5 bases of the junction unmatched. The CDR3 is CAISNPGQGNTEAFF. Written as DNA, the CDR3 is TGTGCCATCAGTAACCCGGGACAGGGGAACACTGAAGCTTTCTTT.

This chain joins TRBV5-1 and TRBJ1-4; 8 nucleotides agree with TRBD1. With 5 bases clipped from V and 5 bases from J, the junction kept 5 bases outside the gene matches. Germline V CDR1 and CDR2: SGHRS, YFSETQ. The CDR3 consists of 14 residues. CDR3 in DNA: TGCGCCAGCAGAGGACAGGGATCCAATGAAAAACTGTTTTTT. Residues: CASRGQGSNEKLFF.

This clonotype was seen repeatedly, ten times or more. The chain joins TRBV5-1 to TRBJ1-1; D is ambiguous. V was trimmed by 0 bases and J by 4 bases, leaving 16 bases between them. Germline V gene sequence: CDR1 SGHRS, CDR2 YFSETQ. This CDR3 comprises 16 residues. The CDR3 DNA follows: TGCGCCAGCAGCTTGGGGGTAGCGGGTGGCGGCACTGAAGCTTTCTTT. This sequence encodes CASSLGVAGGGTEAFF.

V usage is TRBV5-1 and J usage is TRBJ2-1; 13 positions agree with TRBD2. CDR3 length: 15 amino acids. The V and J ends lost 4 bases and 5 bases, in that order; junction bases with no gene match: 3. Germline CDR1 and CDR2: SGHRS and YFSETQ. The CDR3 DNA reads as TGCGCCAGCAGCGGGGGACTAGCGGGAAACAATGAGCAGTTCTTC. Its protein is CASSGGLAGNNEQFF. Variable domain in full (rest from reference TRBV5-1 and TRBJ2-1): KAGVTQTPRYLIKTRGQQVTLSCSPISGHRSVSWYQQTPGQGLQFLFEYFSETQRNKGNFPGRFSGRQFSNSRSEMNVSTLELGDSALYLCASSGGLAGNNEQFFGPGTRLTVL.

This clonotype occurred many times. The chain uses TRBV11-2 and TRBJ2-7; 7 bases agree with TRBD2. CDR3 size: 18 residues. Looked up from germline, CDR1 is SGHAT and CDR2 is FQNNGV. Trimming removed 1 base from V and 1 base from J; junction bases left unmatched: 13. This chain's CDR3 is CASSLAVGGGRWSYEQYF. The CDR3 DNA sequence: TGTGCCAGCAGCTTAGCGGTGGGCGGGGGAAGGTGGTCCTACGAGCAGTACTTC.

In the case of this clonotype: This could be a read error, since a much larger clone is one nucleotide away. The gene calls are TRBV3-1 and TRBJ2-1, with D hard to call. The CDR3 contains 14 residues. CDR1 and CDR2 from the germline V gene are LGHDT and YNNKEL (reference sequence). The CDR3 is CASSQTYGYNDQFF. CDR3 nucleotide sequence: TGTGCCAGCAGCCAAACTTACGGCTACAATGACCAGTTCTTC.

This clonotype occurred many times. The chain carries TRBV7-2 and TRBJ2-1; no definite D call. The ends were cut back, 3 bases at V and 9 bases at J, with 9 bases in the middle. From germline, CDR1 is SGHTA and CDR2 FQGNSA. The CDR3 runs to 12 residues. CDR3 sequence reads: CASSFTRTEQFF. The CDR3 nucleotides are TGTGCCAGCAGCTTCACCCGGACTGAGCAGTTCTTC.

The chain is built from TRBV7-9 and TRBJ1-5, with 9 bases fitting TRBD1. Germline V lookup: CDR1 SEHNR, CDR2 FQNEAQ (reference sequence). This CDR3 is 13 amino acids long. The trim removed 11 bases at V and 4 bases at J, leaving 6 bases unmatched. For the CDR3, the DNA is TGTGCCTCACAGGGGGCTGGAAATCAGCCCCAGCATTTT. Encoded protein: CASQGAGNQPQHF. The full variable domain, rest sourced from reference TRBV7-9 and TRBJ1-5, is DTGVSQNPRHKITKRGQNVTFRCDPISEHNRLYWYRQTLGQGPEFLTYFQNEAQLEKSRLLSDRFSAERPKGSFSTLEIQRTEQGDSAMYLCASQGAGNQPQHFGDGTRLSIL.

A few counts support this clonotype. The chain carries TRBV7-6 and TRBJ2-1; D might be TRBD2 (5 bases). The germline gives CDR1 SGHVS, CDR2 FNYEAQ. Trimming removed 3 bases from V and 9 bases from J, with 18 bases in between. This CDR3 spans 15 amino acids. CDR3 region: CASSLSSGGYGEQFF. The CDR3 DNA sequence: TGTGCCAGCAGCTTGTCCAGCGGCGGGTACGGTGAGCAGTTCTTC.

This clonotype was recorded at least ten times. The chain employs TRBV12-3 or TRBV12-4 and TRBJ2-5; no clear D. V was shortened by 7 bases and J by 2 bases, with 11 bases between the two germline ends. The CDR3 length is 13 residues. CDR3 sequence reads: CASTPDGQETQYF. DNA of the CDR3: TGTGCCAGCACCCCGGACGGGCAAGAGACCCAGTACTTC.

This clonotype occurred many times. The J gene is TRBJ2-7, the V gene TRBV5-1; weak D call: TRBD2 (6 bases). This CDR3 region has 15 residues. Looked up from germline, CDR1 is SGHRS and CDR2 is YFSETQ. Between the trimmed V and J ends, which lost 2 bases and 5 bases, there was a span of 17 bases. The CDR3, as DNA: TGCGCCAGCAGCTTTCGGGAGTCCCGTAGGGACGAGCAGTACTTC. Protein: CASSFRESRRDEQYF.

The sample holds many counts of this clonotype. The chain is built from TRBV12-3 or TRBV12-4 and TRBJ1-5; weak D call: TRBD1 (6 bases). The CDR3 contains 13 residues. With 6 bases removed from V and 5 bases from J, the gap between germline ends came to 11 bases. In DNA, the CDR3 is TGTGCCAGCAGCCTGAACAGGGATCAGCCCCAGCATTTT. Protein sequence: CASSLNRDQPQHF.

This clonotype was seen repeatedly, ten times or more. This sequence joins TRBV12-5 and TRBJ1-1, with TRBD1 identical over 7 bases. Trimming at V came to 1 base and at J to 6 bases, leaving 5 bases not matched to a gene. Germline V CDR1 and CDR2: LGHNT, FRNRAP. The CDR3 spans 14 residues. CDR3 sequence reads: CASGLDRGRAEAFF. The CDR3 DNA reads TGTGCTAGTGGTTTGGACAGGGGTCGCGCTGAAGCTTTCTTT.

This clonotype has at least ten counts. CDR3 region: CASSPRQGEGYTF. CDR3 in DNA: TGTGCCAGCTCACCACGACAGGGAGAAGGCTACACCTTC. The chain recombines TRBV18 with TRBJ1-2, with 7 positions matching TRBD1. Trimming cost V 1 base and J 8 bases; bases outside gene matches: 4. This CDR3 is 13 amino acids long. Germline values: CDR1 KGHSH, CDR2 LQKENI.

This clonotype appeared a few times. The rearrangement links TRBV27 to TRBJ1-5; the D gene is possibly TRBD1 (6 bases). V was pared by 4 bases and J by 1 base, with 11 bases between. Germline CDR1 is MNHEY and CDR2 is SMNVEV (reference sequence). This CDR3 contains 15 residues. The CDR3 DNA reads as TGTGCCAGCAGTTCTACAGGGCTGAGCAATCAGCCCCAGCATTTT. Residues: CASSSTGLSNQPQHF.

Many counts were recorded for this clonotype. The V call is TRBV4-2, the J call TRBJ2-7; TRBD1 matches 10 bases. The CDR3 consists of 15 residues. The germline V gene has CDR1 LGHNA and CDR2 YNFKEQ. Losses at the gene ends were 3 bases for V and 5 bases for J; bases not matched to a gene: 7. The DNA of the CDR3 is TGTGCCAGCAGCCAGGACTCCGGACAGGGGGACGAGCAGTACTTC. Its translation is CASSQDSGQGDEQYF.

The table lists this clonotype with many counts. CDR3 region: CASSSQGLNTEAFF. The CDR3 nucleotides are TGTGCCAGCAGCTCCCAGGGTTTGAACACTGAAGCTTTCTTT. This chain joins TRBV7-9 and TRBJ1-1; TRBD1 might be the D (5 bases). There are 14 residues in the CDR3. Germline V lookup: CDR1 SEHNR, CDR2 FQNEAQ (reference sequence). V dropped 4 bases and J dropped 0 bases, with 9 bases sitting between them. Together with reference TRBV7-9 and TRBJ1-1, the CDR3 gives the full variable domain: DTGVSQNPRHKITKRGQNVTFRCDPISEHNRLYWYRQTLGQGPEFLTYFQNEAQLEKSRLLSDRFSAERPKGSFSTLEIQRTEQGDSAMYLCASSSQGLNTEAFFGQGTRLTVV.

This clonotype was counted ten times or more. The chain uses TRBV12-3 or TRBV12-4 and TRBJ2-3, with D possibly being TRBD2 (5 bases). There are 13 residues in the CDR3. V was cut by 6 bases and J by 7 bases, with 14 bases left in between. The CDR3 here is CASSELDTHTQYF. In nucleotides, the CDR3 is TGTGCCAGCAGCGAACTAGATACCCATACGCAGTATTTT.

This clonotype was seen repeatedly, ten times or more. As DNA, the CDR3 is TGCGCCAGCAGCTTGGTAGTTGGCGAGCAGTACTTC. Protein sequence: CASSLVVGEQYF. V is TRBV5-1 and J is TRBJ2-7; D gene ambiguous. Looked up from germline, CDR1 is SGHRS and CDR2 is YFSETQ. The CDR3 length is 12 residues. The V end lost 0 bases, the J end lost 6 bases, and 7 bases lay between the germline ends.

This clonotype was detected only a few times. V and J are TRBV19 and TRBJ2-7; no definite D call. The CDR3 runs to 11 residues. Germline V CDR1 and CDR2: LNHDA, SQIVND (reference sequence). V gave up 9 bases and J gave up 2 bases, with 8 bases separating them. DNA for the CDR3: TGTGCCAGGAAGGGCCCCTACGAGCAGTACTTC. The encoded protein is CARKGPYEQYF.

This clonotype came up many times. The chain has TRBV5-1 and TRBJ1-2, with D possibly being TRBD1 (6 bases). V dropped 4 bases and J dropped 3 bases, with 16 bases sitting between them. Per the germline V gene, CDR1 is SGHRS and CDR2 is YFSETQ. The CDR3 length is 15 residues. The CDR3 region is CASSLLGTGYYGYTF. DNA for the CDR3: TGCGCCAGCAGCCTCCTGGGAACAGGGTACTATGGCTACACCTTC.

This chain joins TRBV7-9 and TRBJ1-1; no clear D gene. This CDR3 is 14 amino acids long. The germline V gene encodes CDR1 SEHNR and CDR2 FQNEAQ (reference sequence). V was shortened by 5 bases and J by 3 bases, with 13 bases between the two germline ends. The CDR3, as DNA: TGTGCCAGCAGCCCGGGTGGCTTTTACACTGAAGCTTTCTTT. Its translation is CASSPGGFYTEAFF.

In this sample, this clonotype turned up a few times. The chain links TRBV30 to TRBJ2-3; maybe TRBD1 (7 bases). Trimming shortened V by 4 bases and J by 0 bases, and 11 bases separated the two germline ends. Germline values: CDR1 GTSNPN, CDR2 SVGIG (reference sequence). The CDR3 runs 14 residues. CDR3 protein: CAWTGGQSTDTQYF. Here the CDR3 DNA reads TGTGCCTGGACCGGGGGACAGAGCACAGATACGCAGTATTTT.

This clonotype was recorded a few times. The CDR3 nucleotides are TGTGCCAGCAGTTACTCGAGGCAGAACTATGGCTACACCTTC. Residues: CASSYSRQNYGYTF. The V and J genes are TRBV6-5 and TRBJ1-2; no clear D gene. Germline CDR1 and CDR2: MNHEY and SVGAGI. Trimming took 0 bases from V and 2 from J, leaving 7 bases between them. The CDR3 contains 14 residues.

This clonotype was detected once. Given a much more abundant clone one base away, this may be a read error. V usage is TRBV28 and J usage is TRBJ2-7, with D possibly being TRBD1 (8 bases). Germline CDR1 reads MDHEN; CDR2 reads SYDVKM. The CDR3 totals 14 residues. The CDR3 DNA reads as TGTGCCAGTCGGCGGGGGCAGGGGGCCTACGGGCAGTACTTC. This sequence encodes CASRRGQGAYGQYF.